Below are 8 T cell receptor beta chains sequenced from a single sample in a study of blood T cell repertoires in COVID-19. Assay used: immunoSEQ multiplex PCR; TCRdb lists only in-frame clones, some missing. Among 55,000 to 80,000 clones listed, 65% to 85% were seen once. Sequencing used peripheral blood. The receptor set was obtained from a woman aged 80 or older with active or convalescent COVID-19.

The rearrangement links TRBV6-6 to TRBJ2-3; D perhaps matches TRBD1 (7 bases). Trimming took 0 bases from V and 3 from J, leaving 13 bases between them. Germline values: CDR1 MNHNY, CDR2 SVGAGI (reference sequence). The CDR3 covers 16 residues. The CDR3 nucleotides read TGTGCCAGCAGTTACTCTTCCAGGGGGGAAACAGATACGCAGTATTTT. It encodes CASSYSSRGETDTQYF.

The rearrangement links TRBV5-4 to TRBJ2-7; perhaps TRBD2 as D (5 bases). The CDR3 runs to 14 residues. The V gene's germline CDR1 is SGHNT and CDR2 YYREEE (reference sequence). V dropped 0 bases and J dropped 1 base, with 8 bases sitting between them. In DNA form, the CDR3 reads TGTGCCAGCAGCTTGGCCGGGGTTTCCTACGAGCAGTACTTC. This translates into CASSLAGVSYEQYF.

This chain connects TRBV6-6 to TRBJ2-3; 8 nucleotides agree with TRBD1. J gave up 0 bases and V 6 bases, and 5 bases lay outside the gene matches. The germline CDR1 and CDR2 sequences are MNHNY and SVGAGI (reference sequence). This CDR3 is built from 15 residues. The CDR3 DNA reads as TGTGCCAGCAGCTTGACAGGGGTTAGCACAGATACGCAGTATTTT. Translation: CASSLTGVSTDTQYF.

In this sample, this clone turned up once. This chain uses TRBV11-1 with TRBJ2-5, with D perhaps matching TRBD2 (6 bases). The germline gives CDR1 SGHAT, CDR2 FQDESV (reference sequence). The CDR3 has 12 residues. The ends were cut back, 5 bases at V and 5 bases at J, with 9 bases in the middle. The CDR3 sequence is CASSPGLETQYF. CDR3 nucleotide sequence: TGTGCCAGCAGCCCGGGACTGGAGACCCAGTACTTC.

The genes are TRBV6-5 and TRBJ1-2, with a tentative D call TRBD1 (6 bases). Between the trimmed V and J ends, which lost 2 bases and 3 bases, there was a span of 10 bases. This CDR3 comprises 14 residues. Germline CDR1 and CDR2: MNHEY and SVGAGI. The CDR3 sequence: CASSYAGDDYGYTF. In nucleotides, the CDR3 is TGTGCCAGCAGTTACGCAGGGGACGACTATGGCTACACCTTC.

A note on this clone: The same CDR3 also results from other DNA sequences found in this sample. The J gene is TRBJ2-7, the V gene TRBV2; 14 bases match TRBD2. Germline CDR1 and CDR2: SNHLY and FYNNEI. The V gene end was trimmed by 6 bases and the J gene end by 2 bases; junction bases not matched to a gene: 3. CDR3 size: 15 residues. The CDR3 spells CASRTSGGAPYEQYF. CDR3 sequence (DNA): TGTGCCAGCAGGACTAGCGGGGGGGCCCCCTACGAGCAGTACTTC.

The chain uses TRBV6-5 and TRBJ2-2; tentative D call: TRBD1 (5 bases). The CDR3 runs to 15 residues. Germline CDR1 is MNHEY and CDR2 is SVGAGI. V lost 0 bases and J lost 6, with 11 bases in between. CDR3 in amino acids: CASSYSIVGPGELFF. The DNA of the CDR3 is TGTGCCAGCAGTTACTCGATTGTGGGGCCCGGGGAGCTGTTTTTT.

This rearrangement joins TRBV7-3 to TRBJ1-1; possibly TRBD1 for D (5 bases). The V gene lost 5 bases and the J gene lost 1 base, with 11 bases spanning the gap. The CDR3 runs to 14 residues. Germline V gene sequence: CDR1 SGHTA, CDR2 FQGTGA. The CDR3 here is CASSPGHENTEAFF. CDR3 in DNA: TGTGCCAGCAGCCCCGGACACGAGAACACTGAAGCTTTCTTT.